The T cell receptor beta chain under discussion was sequenced for a study of beta chain features in type 1 diabetes. Points from the study as a whole: All four CD4+ subsets from Type 1 diabetes patients carried moderately but significantly shorter TCRB CDR3s.

Germline loops: CDR1 MGHRA, CDR2 YSYEKL. V was clipped by 7 bases and J by 7 bases; unmatched bases: 16. The CDR3 consists of 17 residues. The whole isolated RNA underwent reverse transcription, so sequencing captured expressed TCRB transcripts. Clones were read by immunoSEQ multiplex PCR, and TCRdb kept only the in-frame ones, dropping some. Here the sample spans 250,000 to 300,000 clones, around 25% being singletons. Notes on this clone: Its antigen is not known.

The receptor comes from a woman between 25 and 40 years old with type 1 diabetes. Material: naive CD4+ T cells from blood. The V and J genes are TRBV4-1 and TRBJ1-4; 9 nucleotides match TRBD1. This chain's CDR3 is CASTTNINRGLGEKLFF. The CDR3 nucleotides read TGCGCCAGCACAACAAATATCAACAGGGGGCTAGGTGAAAAACTGTTTTTT.